This TCR beta chain was identified in a study of regulatory T cells in long-lasting Graves disease (dated by TCRdb to the early 2020s). About the study as a whole: Patients with newly diagnosed Graves' disease had been on antithyroid drugs for under 3 months. This study used TCR sequencing and RNA sequencing of peripheral blood to compare persistent Graves' disease patients against newly diagnosed Graves' disease patients. The study took place in China and was registered as a clinical trial. A total of around 35 samples underwent TCR sequencing, from about 13 patients with persistent Graves' disease and roughly 20 patients with newly diagnosed Graves' disease.

Including cysteine and phenylalanine, the CDR3 has 16 amino acids. The entry retains the CDR3 DNA only, 48 bases that are in frame from base 1. The germline V gene (reference sequence) specifies SGHKS as CDR1 and YYEKEE as CDR2. Relative to germline, V is 0 bases shorter and J is 5 bases shorter, with 14 bases between their ends. Preparation of the library involved multiplex PCR. The reads were generated on an Illumina HiSeq 4000. TCR beta libraries were built with iRepertoire HTBI primers and Arm-PCR amplification of CDR3 regions. Before sequencing, the PCR products underwent gel purification. Turning to the authors' computational methods: A total of fewer than 65 TRBV and more than twelve TRBJ segments were identified across samples and were used for gene usage analysis of CDR3 amino acid clonotypes. COPE and FqMerger were used to merge filtered high-quality paired reads into contigs. BLAST was used to align contigs to the IMGT TRBV, TRBD and TRBJ reference genes, and CDR3 was defined following IMGT. Any clonotype with a frequency above 0.1% was classified as a highly expanded clone. Shannon entropy was used to measure repertoire diversity, and the Gini coefficient was used to measure V-J evenness. A clonotype found in more than one individual was treated as public. TCRdb reworked the public reads: Q25 trimming with fastp, MiXCR clone assembly, productive beta chains retained. Identical CDR3 proteins give one entry, which carries the most common genes and DNA. The authors' filters were not applied to this entry. Within this sample are around 400,000 distinct CDR3 sequences, with 15% to 18% of them counted one time only. 20% to 25% of the sample is taken by the ten largest.

Study-wide findings and limitations: Only the TCR beta chain was sequenced and analyzed. The small sample size was acknowledged by the authors as a limitation that may reduce accuracy. More public clonotypes were shared among persistent patients (more than 2,500) than among newly diagnosed patients (more than 900). Only peripheral blood was studied, because thyroid tissue, the primary lesion, was inaccessible. TRBV28, TRBJ1-2 and TRBJ2-5 were preferentially used in persistent disease, while TRBV20-1 and TRBJ2-1 were favored in newly diagnosed disease. Lower TCR Shannon entropy and fewer highly expanded clones were observed in persistent Graves' disease patients than in newly diagnosed patients, which suggested clonal expansion.

This clonotype has more than one count but fewer than ten. It lacks a known antigen. No much larger clone is present one base from it, and per-base qualities are unavailable. This sample's time point label indicates: newly diagnosed GD, antithyroid drugs for less than 3 months. For both TCR sequencing and RNA sequencing, RNA was extracted from PBMCs in TRIzol. The diagnosis of Graves' disease was made according to American Thyroid Association guidelines. Patients for the study were recruited at an endocrinology department in Xi'an, China. From each patient, approximately 9 milliliters of peripheral blood was collected into an EDTA anticoagulant tube. Ficoll Paque Plus density gradient separation was used to isolate PBMCs, and no further T cell sorting was done. An Agilent 2100 Bioanalyzer and agarose gel were used to check RNA quality, while a NanoDrop 2000 measured RNA concentration.

The material sequenced was peripheral blood mononuclear cells (PBMCs), taken at new diagnosis, from a patient treated with antithyroid drugs. The clonotype comes from a female donor with Graves disease. The chain is assembled from TRBV5-5 and TRBJ2-2, with a tentative D call of TRBD1 or TRBD2, each matching 5 bases. The encoded CDR3 is CASSLVLGTETGELFF. The sequenced DNA is TGTGCCAGCAGCTTGGTTTTGGGGACCGAGACCGGGGAGCTGTTTTTT.